These 21 T cell receptor beta chains came from one sample sequenced in a study of T-cell reconstitution after alpha-beta-depleted transplantation in children. The TCRbeta library was prepared with unique molecular identifiers. Each CDR3 protein is one row after TCRdb ran MiXCR on the PCR reads. The table lists some 440,000 distinct CDR3 sequences, about 16% of them singletons. The sequences come from PBMCs, mostly from graft donor cells, collected 360 days after TCRalphabeta/CD19-depleted stem cell transplant. The origin of the receptors is a boy under two years old who had a stem cell transplant for Wiskott-Aldrich syndrome, so the T cells may come from the graft donor.

The chain uses TRBV5-1 and TRBJ2-1; 16 bases agree with TRBD2. This CDR3 is 18 amino acids long. After removal of 0 bases from V and 12 bases from J, the junction contained 12 bases not matched to a gene. Germline V CDR1 and CDR2: SGHRS, YFSETQ. This CDR3 is CASSLAGTSGRARVWQFF. CDR3 nucleotide sequence: TGCGCCAGCAGCTTGGCGGGGACTAGCGGGAGGGCCAGGGTTTGGCAGTTCTTC. Full variable domain (missing parts from reference TRBV5-1 and TRBJ2-1): KAGVTQTPRYLIKTRGQQVTLSCSPISGHRSVSWYQQTPGQGLQFLFEYFSETQRNKGNFPGRFSGRQFSNSRSEMNVSTLELGDSALYLCASSLAGTSGRARVWQFFGPGTRLTVL.

This clonotype was counted between two and nine times. The chain is built from TRBV12-3 or TRBV12-4 and TRBJ2-2; possibly TRBD2 for D (6 bases). CDR3 size: 15 residues. V was shortened by 7 bases and J by 0 bases, with 12 bases between the two germline ends. The CDR3, as DNA: TGTGCCAGCAACCCGCGGGGCCCGAACACCGGGGAGCTGTTTTTT. It encodes CASNPRGPNTGELFF.

The rearrangement links TRBV24-1 to TRBJ2-2; D unclear. Germline assignment: CDR1 KGHDR and CDR2 SFDVKD. The CDR3 has 16 residues. Trimming took off 3 bases at V and 2 bases at J, with 12 bases between the two ends. CDR3: CATSDVWTVNTGELFF. CDR3 coding DNA: TGTGCCACCAGTGATGTCTGGACGGTAAACACCGGGGAGCTGTTTTTT.

This clonotype turned up a few times. The chain is built from TRBV7-2 and TRBJ2-7; 12 nucleotides align to TRBD2. The CDR3 length is 16 residues. Losses at the gene ends were 1 base for V and 5 bases for J; bases not matched to a gene: 6. Germline V gives CDR1 SGHTA, CDR2 FQGNSA. The CDR3: CASSLGLAGVKHEQYF. The CDR3, as DNA: TGTGCCAGCAGCTTAGGACTAGCGGGAGTTAAGCACGAGCAGTACTTC.

Notes on this clonotype: At one end the junction does not follow the germline gene, possibly because of a read error. The chain has TRBV7-2 and TRBJ2-7; 7 bases map to TRBD2. Germline V gene lookup returns CDR1 SGHTA and CDR2 FQGNSA. The CDR3 is made up of 13 amino acids. CDR3 coding DNA: TGTGCCAGCAGCTTAGCCCAGCGGGGCGCGCAGTGCTTC. Translation gives CASSLAQRGAQCF.

J is TRBJ2-3 and V is TRBV19; D is undetermined. CDR1 LNHDA and CDR2 SQIVND come from the germline V gene (reference sequence). The length of the CDR3 is 15 residues. Trimming cost V 5 bases and J 0 bases, with 12 bases left between them. The CDR3 is CASSSGPPSTDTQYF. The CDR3 DNA sequence: TGTGCCAGTAGTTCCGGGCCACCTAGCACAGATACGCAGTATTTT.

This clonotype was seen only a few times. The chain carries TRBV10-3 and TRBJ1-5; tentatively, D is TRBD1 (5 bases). Germline-derived CDR1 and CDR2 are ENHRY and SYGVKD. The CDR3 length is 13 residues. Trimming left V 7 bases short and J 9 bases short, with 16 bases between. This CDR3 is CAIMAGVKGPQHF. The CDR3 region has the DNA TGTGCCATCATGGCGGGGGTTAAGGGGCCCCAGCATTTT.

The V gene is TRBV10-3, the J gene TRBJ2-7; D remains unclear. V was cut by 8 bases and J by 6 bases, with 14 bases left in between. CDR1 is ENHRY and CDR2 is SYGVKD in the germline V gene. This CDR3 region has 12 residues. This CDR3 reads CAIETGSGEQYF. The CDR3 nucleotides read TGTGCCATCGAGACCGGATCCGGCGAGCAGTACTTC.

The chain recombines TRBV12-3 or TRBV12-4 with TRBJ1-2, with a weak D call TRBD1 (6 bases). V was shortened by 6 bases and J by 2 bases, with 13 bases between the two germline ends. The CDR3 is 14 amino acids. The CDR3 region has the DNA TGTGCCAGCAGCAGTGACAGGCCAAACTATGGCTACACCTTC. This translates into CASSSDRPNYGYTF.

V and J are TRBV4-3 and TRBJ2-7, with TRBD2 matching 11 bases. The germline V gene has CDR1 LGHNA and CDR2 YSLEER. With 1 base clipped from V and 7 bases from J, the junction kept 12 bases outside the gene matches. The CDR3 sequence is 17 residues long. The CDR3 DNA is TGCGCCAGCAGCCAAGGCATCGGGGCTAGCGGGAGGATTGAGCAGTACTTC. Translated: CASSQGIGASGRIEQYF.

CDR3 protein: CSVVRTMNTEAFF. The DNA for the CDR3 is TGCAGCGTTGTAAGGACAATGAACACTGAAGCTTTCTTT. J is TRBJ1-1 and V is TRBV29-1, with D perhaps matching TRBD1 (5 bases). Germline V gene data show CDR1 as SQVTM and CDR2 as ANQGSEA. V lost 4 bases and J lost 0, with 9 bases in between. The CDR3 loop spans 13 amino acids.

The chain recombines TRBV12-3 or TRBV12-4 with TRBJ2-1, with D perhaps being TRBD1 or TRBD2 (5 bases each). The CDR3 sequence is 16 residues long. V lost 2 bases, J lost 9 bases, and 20 bases lay in between. DNA of the CDR3: TGTGCCAGCAGTTTATTAGTCGGGACCACTACCCTTGAGCAGTTCTTC. Translation gives CASSLLVGTTTLEQFF.

This sequence joins TRBV19 and TRBJ1-5; 9 nucleotides align to TRBD1. Germline CDR1 is LNHDA and CDR2 is SQIVND (reference sequence). The CDR3 loop spans 14 amino acids. V dropped 5 bases and J dropped 5; count of bases not matched to a gene: 4. CDR3 in amino acids: CASSYRGRYQPQHF. For the CDR3, the DNA is TGTGCCAGTAGTTACAGGGGGCGATATCAGCCCCAGCATTTT.

This clonotype was seen a handful of times. DNA for the CDR3: TGCGCCAGCAGTCGACAGGGCAACTACGAGCAGTACTTC. This sequence encodes CASSRQGNYEQYF. The V call is TRBV5-1, the J call TRBJ2-7; the match to TRBD1 covers 7 bases. This CDR3 is 13 amino acids long. J lost 3 bases, V lost 5 bases, and 5 bases had no gene match. Germline V gives CDR1 SGHRS, CDR2 YFSETQ.

V and J are TRBV5-6 and TRBJ2-5; 7 positions match TRBD1. Germline CDR1 reads SGHDT; CDR2 reads YYEEEE. Germline trimming cut 4 bases from V and 5 bases from J; bases unmatched to any gene: 8. This CDR3 is built from 14 residues. CDR3: CASSGDRAVETQYF. CDR3 DNA: TGTGCCAGCAGCGGAGACAGGGCAGTGGAGACCCAGTACTTC.

This clonotype was found a few times. This chain uses TRBV15 with TRBJ1-2, with D possibly being TRBD1 (5 bases). Trimming cost V 1 base and J 8 bases, with 8 bases left between them. The CDR3 covers 12 residues. Per germline, CDR1 LNHNV and CDR2 YYDKDF (reference sequence). The DNA for the CDR3 is TGTGCCACCAGCAGAGTCAGGGTCGGCTACACCTTC. Amino acid sequence: CATSRVRVGYTF.

CDR3 sequence: CASSSAGPSYNEQFF. DNA for the CDR3: TGTGCCAGCAGCTCAGCGGGGCCCTCCTACAATGAGCAGTTCTTC. The rearrangement links TRBV6-2 or TRBV6-3 to TRBJ2-1; 7 bases map to TRBD2. CDR3 length: 15 residues. Losses at the gene ends were 6 bases for V and 0 bases for J; bases not matched to a gene: 5. The germline gives CDR1 MNHEY, CDR2 SVGEGT.

This clonotype was seen ten or more times. V usage is TRBV12-3 or TRBV12-4 and J usage is TRBJ2-2; 8 bases are a match to TRBD2. The V gene end was trimmed by 6 bases and the J gene end by 4 bases; junction bases not matched to a gene: 7. The CDR3 consists of 15 residues. CDR3 residues: CASSLKRGSTGELFF. The CDR3 region has the DNA TGTGCCAGCAGCCTTAAGCGGGGGTCCACCGGGGAGCTGTTTTTT.

This clonotype came up a few times. The V gene is TRBV12-3 or TRBV12-4, the J gene TRBJ1-6; D gene unclear. The CDR3 spans 12 residues. Trimming removed 3 bases from V and 13 bases from J, with 10 bases in between. The CDR3 sequence is CASSFPAQPLHF. CDR3 DNA sequence: TGTGCCAGCAGTTTCCCGGCCCAGCCCCTCCACTTT.

This clonotype was observed a handful of times. The genes are TRBV6-2 or TRBV6-3 and TRBJ2-1; either TRBD1 or TRBD2 may supply D (5 bases each). The CDR3 totals 13 residues. The germline V and J ends were trimmed by 2 bases and 4 bases, with 6 bases remaining between them. Germline CDR1 is MNHEY and CDR2 is SVGEGT. The CDR3 region is CASSYGGYNEQFF. CDR3 in DNA: TGTGCCAGCAGTTACGGGGGATACAATGAGCAGTTCTTC.

This chain uses TRBV5-1 with TRBJ2-5; D is possibly TRBD1 or TRBD2 (5 bases each). V lost 2 bases to trimming and J lost 1 base, with 12 bases between them. CDR1 is SGHRS and CDR2 is YFSETQ in the germline V gene. The CDR3 spans 15 residues. The CDR3 here is CASSLGTGPQETQYF. CDR3 sequence (DNA): TGCGCCAGCAGCTTAGGGACCGGCCCCCAAGAGACCCAGTACTTC.